Sequencing of this T cell receptor (beta chain) was carried out in a study of blood T cell repertoires in COVID-19. Overall study: Acute-phase and convalescent COVID-19 samples originated in the United States, Italy and Spain. PBMCs, B-cell-depleted T cells, or T cells provided the cDNA or gDNA that made up the material.

Measured with immunoSEQ multiplex PCR; TCRdb has only the in-frame clones, and not every one. The sample shows 200,000 to 300,000 clones, approximately 85% of them seen only once. Trimming removed 5 bases from V and 0 bases from J, with 8 bases in between. Germline V lookup: CDR1 MNHEY, CDR2 SMNVEV (reference sequence). This CDR3 has 14 amino acids. Specimen: peripheral blood. This sequence originates from a man aged 80 or over with acute or convalescent COVID-19. The V and J genes are TRBV27 and TRBJ2-1; a weak D match, TRBD2 (5 bases). CDR3 loop: CASSLSGSYNEQFF. The CDR3 nucleotides read TGTGCCAGCAGTCTAAGCGGCTCCTACAATGAGCAGTTCTTC.